These 25 T cell receptor beta chains were sequenced from one sample in a study of graft-versus-host responses after intestinal transplantation. For these TCRs, the target antigens are not known. Here immunoSEQ multiplex PCR was the method, and the copy in TCRdb shows in-frame clones only, minus some. The sample records 85,000 to 90,000 clones, less than 90% being singletons. Material: unstimulated CD8+ T cells sorted from spleen or lymph node cells, obtained before intestinal transplant. The receptors derive from a human donor who received an intestinal transplant.

V gene TRBV19 combines with J gene TRBJ2-2; TRBD2 matches 9 bases. The CDR3 covers 17 residues. Germline loops: CDR1 LNHDA, CDR2 SQIVND (reference sequence). With V trimmed by 0 bases and J by 3 bases, 5 bases remained unmatched. This chain's CDR3 is CASSIDMGGRDTGELFF. In DNA form, the CDR3 reads TGTGCCAGTAGTATAGACATGGGCGGGAGGGACACCGGGGAGCTGTTTTTT.

The rearrangement links TRBV10-3 to TRBJ2-7; the match to TRBD1 covers 9 bases. The CDR3 length is 14 residues. The V gene's germline CDR1 is ENHRY and CDR2 SYGVKD. The V gene end was trimmed by 7 bases and the J gene end by 2 bases; junction bases not matched to a gene: 6. The CDR3 DNA is TGTGCCATCAACGCACGGGACAGGGCCTACGAGCAGTACTTC. Translated: CAINARDRAYEQYF.

This sequence joins TRBV27 and TRBJ2-5, with D possibly being TRBD2 (6 bases). This CDR3 region has 16 residues. CDR1 is MNHEY and CDR2 is SMNVEV in the germline V gene (reference sequence). V lost 2 bases to trimming and J lost 4 bases, with 17 bases between them. The CDR3 loop is CASSLTWGDDAETQYF. Here the CDR3 DNA reads TGTGCCAGCAGTTTAACATGGGGGGACGATGCAGAGACCCAGTACTTC.

The V and J genes are TRBV4-1 and TRBJ1-1; 8 bases are a match to TRBD1. Germline trimming cut 0 bases from V and 7 bases from J; bases unmatched to any gene: 7. Germline V gives CDR1 MGHRA, CDR2 YSYEKL. The length of the CDR3 is 15 residues. For the CDR3, the DNA is TGCGCCAGCAGCCAAGAACCCAGGACAGGGATTGAAGCTTTCTTT. Residues: CASSQEPRTGIEAFF.

The chain joins TRBV30 to TRBJ2-7, with 8 bases identical to TRBD1. The germline gives CDR1 GTSNPN, CDR2 SVGIG (reference sequence). Unmatched junction bases numbered 7, after V lost 5 bases and J lost 7 bases. This CDR3 is 12 amino acids long. CDR3: CAWGQGAVEQYF. CDR3 coding DNA: TGTGCCTGGGGCCAGGGGGCTGTTGAGCAGTACTTC.

The chain joins TRBV2 to TRBJ2-7; D perhaps matches TRBD2 (6 bases). The CDR3 loop spans 12 amino acids. Deletions cut 3 bases from V and 6 bases from J, with 9 bases between. Germline values: CDR1 SNHLY, CDR2 FYNNEI. The CDR3 sequence: CASSEEGTEQYF. CDR3 in DNA: TGTGCCAGCAGTGAGGAGGGAACCGAGCAGTACTTC. The variable domain in full, completed from reference TRBV2 and TRBJ2-7, reads EPEVTQTPSHQVTQMGQEVILRCVPISNHLYFYWYRQILGQKVEFLVSFYNNEISEKSEIFDDQFSVERPDGSNFTLKIRSTKLEDSAMYFCASSEEGTEQYFGPGTRLTVT.

This chain joins TRBV10-2 and TRBJ2-7; 10 bases align to TRBD1. Trimming took 6 bases from V and 3 from J; bases not matched to a gene: 5. The CDR3 totals 14 residues. Germline V gene data show CDR1 as WSHSY and CDR2 as SAAADI. In DNA, the CDR3 is TGCGCCAGCAGGGGGCGGGACAGGGGCTACGAGCAGTACTTC. Amino acid sequence: CASRGRDRGYEQYF.

A single count supports this clone. J is TRBJ2-3 and V is TRBV7-9, with 7 bases aligning to TRBD2. Per germline, CDR1 SEHNR and CDR2 FQNEAQ (reference sequence). V was clipped by 2 bases and J by 4 bases; unmatched bases: 6. This CDR3 comprises 15 residues. CDR3 bases: TGTGCCAGCAGCTTATTGGGGGGGATAGCAGATACGCAGTATTTT. Its protein is CASSLLGGIADTQYF.

The chain couples TRBV6-5 to TRBJ2-7; D may be TRBD1 (5 bases). The CDR3 contains 15 residues. V was trimmed by 2 bases and J by 0 bases, leaving 11 bases between them. Germline V gives CDR1 MNHEY, CDR2 SVGAGI. CDR3 DNA sequence: TGTGCCAGCAGTTACGCGGACAAGAGCTCCTACGAGCAGTACTTC. Its protein is CASSYADKSSYEQYF.

The chain combines TRBV9 with TRBJ1-2; D remains unclear. The CDR3 covers 16 residues. Germline V gene data show CDR1 as SGDLS and CDR2 as YYNGEE. The V end was cut by 0 bases, the J end by 3 bases, with 15 bases between. CDR3 nucleotides: TGTGCCAGCAGCGTAGAATCACACGCGGAGGACTATGGCTACACCTTC. It encodes CASSVESHAEDYGYTF.

The table lists this clone with a few counts. The chain's CDR3 is CASSSTDTQYF. The DNA for the CDR3 is TGTGCCAGCAGTTCCACAGATACGCAGTATTTT. The chain has TRBV6-6 and TRBJ2-3; no definite D call. Trimming took 4 bases from V and 2 from J, leaving 1 base between them. The germline V gene encodes CDR1 MNHNY and CDR2 SVGAGI (reference sequence). This CDR3 is built from 11 residues.

J is TRBJ1-2 and V is TRBV6-1, with TRBD1 identical over 7 bases. Germline V gives CDR1 MNHNS, CDR2 SASEGT. The CDR3 is 15 residues long. The V gene end was trimmed by 6 bases and the J gene end by 2 bases; junction bases not matched to a gene: 9. CDR3 coding DNA: TGTGCCAGCAGAGCGGCCGGGACAGACAACTATGGCTACACCTTC. It yields the protein CASRAAGTDNYGYTF.

This chain joins TRBV9 and TRBJ2-2; either TRBD1 or TRBD2 may supply D (6 bases each). Germline CDR1 SGDLS, CDR2 YYNGEE. Trimming left V 1 base short and J 10 bases short, with 14 bases between. The CDR3 covers 14 residues. The CDR3 DNA reads as TGTGCCAGCAGCGTAAACAGGGAGGACGTGGAGCTGTTTTTT. Protein product: CASSVNREDVELFF.

The gene calls are TRBV4-1 and TRBJ2-1; 7 positions agree with TRBD2. Germline V lookup: CDR1 MGHRA, CDR2 YSYEKL. There are 17 residues in the CDR3. J lost 0 bases, V lost 3 bases, and 8 bases had no gene match. The CDR3 bases are TGCGCCAGCAGCCAGGCCCTGGGGGGGAGCTCCTACAATGAGCAGTTCTTC. This codes for CASSQALGGSSYNEQFF.

This clone has a handful of counts. This chain links TRBV5-3 with TRBJ2-2, with D possibly TRBD1 on 6 matching bases. TRBV5-3 falls under the ORF class, with uncertain function. The CDR3 has 15 residues. The germline V and J ends were trimmed by 4 bases and 3 bases, with 13 bases remaining between them. The CDR3 reads CARSRVWGHTGELFF. Written as DNA, the CDR3 is TGTGCCAGAAGCCGAGTATGGGGGCACACCGGGGAGCTGTTTTTT.

This CDR3 is CASSATGGSGYTF. CDR3 DNA: TGTGCCAGCAGCGCGACAGGGGGCTCTGGCTACACCTTC. The rearrangement uses TRBV13 and TRBJ1-2; 10 positions match TRBD1. Germline CDR1 and CDR2: PRHDT and FYEKMQ (reference sequence). This CDR3 comprises 13 residues. Losses at the gene ends were 5 bases for V and 7 bases for J; bases not matched to a gene: 4. The full variable domain, completed using reference TRBV13 and TRBJ1-2, is AAGVIQSPRHLIKEKRETATLKCYPIPRHDTVYWYQQGPGQDPQFLISFYEKMQSDKGSIPDRFSAQQFSDYHSELNMSSLELGDSALYFCASSATGGSGYTFGSGTRLTVV.

The count of this clone is one. The chain employs TRBV10-1 and TRBJ2-3; 9 nucleotides align to TRBD2. This CDR3 is built from 21 residues. The J segment lost 2 bases and the V segment lost 4 bases, leaving 22 bases of the junction unmatched. Germline V gene lookup returns CDR1 WNHNN and CDR2 SYGVQD (reference sequence). The DNA of the CDR3 is TGCGCCAGCAGTGTTTCCGCGGGGCTAGCGGGACGCCCGCTACTCACAGATACGCAGTATTTT. Amino acid sequence: CASSVSAGLAGRPLLTDTQYF.

The rearrangement joins TRBV2 to TRBJ1-4, with D perhaps matching TRBD1 (5 bases). The CDR3 loop spans 13 amino acids. With 6 bases removed from V and 11 bases from J, the gap between germline ends came to 16 bases. Germline V gene data show CDR1 as SNHLY and CDR2 as FYNNEI. In DNA, the CDR3 is TGTGCCAGCAGGGGGTCAGGGATCGATAAACTGTTTTTT. This codes for CASRGSGIDKLFF.

V is TRBV15 and J is TRBJ2-1, with D possibly called TRBD1 or TRBD2 (5 bases each). CDR1 is LNHNV and CDR2 is YYDKDF in the germline V gene (reference sequence). This CDR3 is built from 17 residues. V was cut by 7 bases and J by 3 bases, with 22 bases left in between. The CDR3, as DNA: TGTGCCACCACCGAAATGAGGGGTAGGTCCCTCTACAATGAGCAGTTCTTC. This gives the protein CATTEMRGRSLYNEQFF.

The chain links TRBV28 to TRBJ1-5; unclear D gene. The ends were cut back, 10 bases at V and 8 bases at J, with 36 bases in the middle. Germline-derived CDR1 and CDR2 are MDHEN and SYDVKM. The CDR3 runs to 19 residues. The CDR3 nucleotides are TGTGCCACCTCGGTGACCGGATCTCTCCCCTTTCTTCTCCATAAGCCCCAGCATTTT. It yields the protein CATSVTGSLPFLLHKPQHF. Supplemented by reference TRBV28 and TRBJ1-5, the full variable domain reads DVKVTQSSRYLVKRTGEKVFLECVQDMDHENMFWYRQDPGLGLRLIYFSYDVKMKEKGDIPEGYSVSREKKERFSLILESASTNQTSMYLCATSVTGSLPFLLHKPQHFGDGTRLSIL.

The chain couples TRBV16 to TRBJ2-3; possibly TRBD2 for D (5 bases). The germline V and J ends were trimmed by 0 bases and 1 base, with 14 bases remaining between them. Germline CDR1 is KGHSY and CDR2 is FQNENV. This CDR3 spans 17 amino acids. As DNA, the CDR3 is TGTGCCAGCAGCCAATCCTGGCGGGCGTGGGGCACAGATACGCAGTATTTT. Translation gives CASSQSWRAWGTDTQYF.

This clone was observed a handful of times. This chain links TRBV6-5 with TRBJ2-7; TRBD1 matches 7 bases. Trimming cost V 4 bases and J 3 bases; bases outside gene matches: 9. The germline CDR1 and CDR2 sequences are MNHEY and SVGAGI. This CDR3 region has 15 residues. The CDR3 sequence: CASSWTGEGLYEQYF. CDR3 nucleotide sequence: TGTGCCAGCAGTTGGACAGGCGAGGGGCTCTACGAGCAGTACTTC.

This chain connects TRBV29-1 to TRBJ2-5; D is unclear. V lost 4 bases to trimming and J lost 0 bases, with 9 bases between them. This CDR3 is 13 amino acids long. Germline CDR1 and CDR2: SQVTM and ANQGSEA. CDR3: CSVGRVYQETQYF. DNA for the CDR3: TGCAGCGTTGGAAGGGTATACCAAGAGACCCAGTACTTC.

The chain is built from TRBV16 and TRBJ1-1; 10 nucleotides line up with TRBD1. Germline-derived CDR1 and CDR2 are KGHSY and FQNENV. The J segment lost 0 bases and the V segment lost 5 bases, leaving 3 bases of the junction unmatched. The CDR3 is made up of 15 amino acids. The CDR3 sequence: CASSDRGLLNTEAFF. CDR3 sequence (DNA): TGTGCCAGCAGCGACAGGGGGCTTTTGAACACTGAAGCTTTCTTT.

The rearrangement uses TRBV5-6 and TRBJ2-1; 10 nucleotides line up with TRBD2. The J segment lost 8 bases and the V segment lost 0 bases, leaving 14 bases of the junction unmatched. Germline values: CDR1 SGHDT, CDR2 YYEEEE. The CDR3 has 18 residues. The DNA for the CDR3 is TGTGCCAGCAGCTTGGCCTCTTCCGGGACTAGCGTGGGGGATGAGCAGTTCTTC. Its translation is CASSLASSGTSVGDEQFF. The variable domain in full, with the rest retrieved from reference TRBV5-6 and TRBJ2-1, is DAGVTQSPTHLIKTRGQQVTLRCSPKSGHDTVSWYQQALGQGPQFIFQYYEEEERQRGNFPDRFSGHQFPNYSSELNVNALLLGDSALYLCASSLASSGTSVGDEQFFGPGTRLTVL.